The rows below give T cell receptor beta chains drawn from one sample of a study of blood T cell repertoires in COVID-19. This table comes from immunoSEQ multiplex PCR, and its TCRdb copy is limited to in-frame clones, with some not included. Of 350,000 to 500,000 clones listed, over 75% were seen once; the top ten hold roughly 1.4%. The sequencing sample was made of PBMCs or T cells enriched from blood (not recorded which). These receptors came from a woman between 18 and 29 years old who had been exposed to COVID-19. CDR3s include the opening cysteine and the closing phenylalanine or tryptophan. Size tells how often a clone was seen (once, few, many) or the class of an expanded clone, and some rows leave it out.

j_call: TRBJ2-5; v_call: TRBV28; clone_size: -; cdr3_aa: CASSSSEGGRETQYF
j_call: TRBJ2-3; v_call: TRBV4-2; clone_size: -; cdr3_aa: CASSLPGTSGTDTQYF
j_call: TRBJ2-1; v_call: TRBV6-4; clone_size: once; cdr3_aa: CASSDGTSPYNEQFF
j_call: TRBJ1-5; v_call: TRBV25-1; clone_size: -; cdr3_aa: CASSATGGGQPQHF
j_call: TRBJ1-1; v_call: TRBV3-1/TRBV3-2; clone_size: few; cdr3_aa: CASSQGEGIGAFF
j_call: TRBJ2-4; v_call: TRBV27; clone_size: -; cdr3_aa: CASSLSPPLAKNIQYF
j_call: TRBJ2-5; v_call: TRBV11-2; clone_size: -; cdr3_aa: CASSLGLAGGPQETQYF
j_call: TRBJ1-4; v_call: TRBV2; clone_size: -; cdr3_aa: CASSGRGEKLFF
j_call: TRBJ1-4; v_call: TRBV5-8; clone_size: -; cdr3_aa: CASSRGRGKEKLFF
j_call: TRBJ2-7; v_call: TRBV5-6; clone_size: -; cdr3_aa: CASTDVRDSIYEQYF
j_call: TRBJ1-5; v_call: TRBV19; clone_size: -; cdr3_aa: CASKTFKHSNQPQHF
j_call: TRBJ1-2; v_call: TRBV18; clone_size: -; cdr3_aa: CASSPLTTGATDYGYTF
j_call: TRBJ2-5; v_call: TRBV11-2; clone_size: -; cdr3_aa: CASSLERGGGQETQYF
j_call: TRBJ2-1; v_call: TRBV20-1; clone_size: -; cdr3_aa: CSASTGGRANEQFF
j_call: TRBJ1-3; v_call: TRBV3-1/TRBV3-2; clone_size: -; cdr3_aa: CASSQVLGSPSGNTIYF
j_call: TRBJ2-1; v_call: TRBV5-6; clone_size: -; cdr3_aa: CASSYPRLLAGKGHEQFF
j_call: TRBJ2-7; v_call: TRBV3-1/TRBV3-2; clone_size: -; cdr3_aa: CASSQELDMDEQYF
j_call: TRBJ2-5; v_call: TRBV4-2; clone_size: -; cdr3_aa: CASSQDEGRETQYF
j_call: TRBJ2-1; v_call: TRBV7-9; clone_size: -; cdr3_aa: CASSLVSGPYNEQFF
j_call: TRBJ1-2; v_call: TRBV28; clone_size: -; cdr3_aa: CASSFHTTAYGYTF
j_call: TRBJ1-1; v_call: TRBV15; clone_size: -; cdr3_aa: CATIGSGGIEAFF
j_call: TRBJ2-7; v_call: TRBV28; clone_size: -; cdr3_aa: CASSALGGRELNEQYF
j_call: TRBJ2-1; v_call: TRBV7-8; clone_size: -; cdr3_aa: CASSSTGLVSSPEQFF
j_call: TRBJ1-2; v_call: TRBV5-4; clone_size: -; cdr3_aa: CASSLGRLNYGYTF
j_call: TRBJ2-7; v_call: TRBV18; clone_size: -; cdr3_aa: CASSPLASGEQYF
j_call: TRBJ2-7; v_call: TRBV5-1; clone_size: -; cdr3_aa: CASSTGQGLSEQYF
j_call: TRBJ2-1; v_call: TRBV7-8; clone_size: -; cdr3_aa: CASTGTSGIGEQFF
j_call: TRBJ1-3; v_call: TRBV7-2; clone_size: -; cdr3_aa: CASSLAGPSGTGNTIYF